One and the same sample provided the 25 T cell receptor beta chains below, sequenced in a study of Graves' ophthalmopathy and Graves' hyperthyroidism. Amplification from RNA transcripts yielded the TCR beta CDR3 regions. First-round RT-PCR used HTBI primers; second-round multiplex PCR followed. TCRdb re-analysed the multiplex PCR reads in MiXCR, keeping a single row per CDR3 protein. The sample carries 740,000 or so distinct CDR3 sequences, roughly 41% recorded once. Sequenced sample: peripheral blood. These receptors came from an adult man with Graves' ophthalmopathy.

This clonotype appeared a few times. The rearrangement joins TRBV11-1 to TRBJ2-7; TRBD2 might be the D (6 bases). Trimming left V 2 bases short and J 3 bases short, with 17 bases between. The CDR3 runs to 16 residues. Germline V gene lookup returns CDR1 SGHAT and CDR2 FQDESV (reference sequence). The CDR3 nucleotides are TGTGCCAGCAGCTTAACAACGGGAGTTAAAAGCTACGAGCAGTACTTC. Its translation is CASSLTTGVKSYEQYF.

This clonotype was seen many times. This chain connects TRBV11-2 to TRBJ1-1; D is uncertain. The CDR3 sequence is 12 residues long. The germline gives CDR1 SGHAT, CDR2 FQNNGV. Trimming cost V 1 base and J 11 bases, with 11 bases left between them. Here the CDR3 reads CASSLVASSAFF. CDR3 bases: TGTGCCAGCAGCTTAGTGGCCTCGTCGGCTTTCTTT.

This clonotype was counted ten times or more. In nucleotides, the CDR3 is TGTGCCAGCTCACCGATGGGGTTGGTAGGTGAAAAACTGTTTTTT. It yields the protein CASSPMGLVGEKLFF. The chain employs TRBV2 and TRBJ1-4, with no clear D. V lost 8 bases, J lost 7 bases, and 20 bases lay in between. CDR3 length: 15 residues. The germline gives CDR1 SNHLY, CDR2 FYNNEI.

J is TRBJ2-7 and V is TRBV7-2; 9 bases agree with TRBD2. The CDR3 length is 15 residues. CDR1 and CDR2 from the germline V gene are SGHTA and FQGNSA. The V and J ends lost 5 bases and 3 bases, in that order; junction bases with no gene match: 8. The CDR3 sequence is CASSPGASGNYEQYF. The CDR3 DNA reads TGTGCCAGCAGCCCGGGGGCTAGCGGGAACTACGAGCAGTACTTC.

This clonotype was found many times. The gene calls are TRBV7-3 and TRBJ2-7, with D perhaps TRBD2 (7 bases). V was cut by 5 bases and J by 4 bases, with 12 bases left in between. The CDR3 covers 13 residues. CDR1 is SGHTA, CDR2 FQGTGA, per germline. The DNA of the CDR3 is TGTGCCAGCAGCCCCCGGGGGGCGTACGAGCAGTACTTC. It yields the protein CASSPRGAYEQYF.

This clonotype was observed a handful of times. This chain links TRBV6-1 with TRBJ2-7; D is unclear. CDR1 is MNHNS, CDR2 SASEGT, per germline. This CDR3 spans 13 amino acids. With 7 bases removed from V and 2 bases from J, the gap between germline ends came to 12 bases. The CDR3 DNA sequence: TGTGCCAGCACCCAATATGGTGCCTACGAGCAGTACTTC. This codes for CASTQYGAYEQYF.

In its sample, this clonotype was seen once. This sequence joins TRBV19 and TRBJ1-1; a weak D match, TRBD1 (6 bases). Trimming shortened V by 1 base and J by 3 bases, and 18 bases separated the two germline ends. The CDR3 loop spans 17 amino acids. Germline CDR1 LNHDA, CDR2 SQIVND (reference sequence). The CDR3 is CASSIGRPTGVYTEAFF. The CDR3 bases are TGTGCCAGTAGTATAGGCCGCCCGACAGGAGTGTACACTGAAGCTTTCTTT. The entire variable domain, with the rest obtained from reference TRBV19 and TRBJ1-1, is as follows: DGGITQSPKYLFRKEGQNVTLSCEQNLNHDAMYWYRQDPGQGLRLIYYSQIVNDFQKGDIAEGYSVSREKKESFPLTVTSAQKNPTAFYLCASSIGRPTGVYTEAFFGQGTRLTVV.

J is TRBJ2-7 and V is TRBV9, with D maybe TRBD1 (5 bases). CDR1 and CDR2 (germline): SGDLS, YYNGEE. The length of the CDR3 is 15 residues. The V gene lost 4 bases and the J gene lost 0 bases, with 14 bases spanning the gap. This CDR3 reads CASSPEWGASYEQYF. In nucleotides, the CDR3 is TGTGCCAGCAGCCCCGAGTGGGGCGCCTCCTACGAGCAGTACTTC.

Only one count was recorded for this clonotype. The chain links TRBV25-1 to TRBJ1-5; maybe TRBD1 (5 bases). This CDR3 has 10 amino acids. Trimming took off 8 bases at V and 14 bases at J, with 13 bases between the two ends. Germline assignment: CDR1 MGHDK and CDR2 SYGVNS. The DNA for the CDR3 is TGTGCCAGCCGTAAGGGGAACGAGCATTTT. This encodes CASRKGNEHF.

The rearrangement uses TRBV19 and TRBJ1-2; 7 nucleotides line up with TRBD1. CDR3 length: 17 amino acids. The germline gives CDR1 LNHDA, CDR2 SQIVND (reference sequence). The V gene end was trimmed by 7 bases and the J gene end by 2 bases; junction bases not matched to a gene: 16. CDR3 coding DNA: TGTGCCAGTAATACACCTTTGGGGACAGCGGAAAACTATGGCTACACCTTC. Residues: CASNTPLGTAENYGYTF.

The chain is built from TRBV20-1 and TRBJ1-5; maybe TRBD1 (5 bases). The CDR3 sequence is 14 residues long. The germline gives CDR1 DFQATT, CDR2 SNEGSKA (reference sequence). The germline V and J ends were trimmed by 3 bases and 2 bases, with 11 bases remaining between them. In DNA form, the CDR3 reads TGCAGTGCTAGGGGATCCAGGGGCAATCAGCCCCAGCATTTT. Amino acid sequence: CSARGSRGNQPQHF.

The chain employs TRBV2 and TRBJ1-2; 7 nucleotides align to TRBD1. Germline V gene data show CDR1 as SNHLY and CDR2 as FYNNEI. This CDR3 spans 12 amino acids. J was trimmed by 7 bases and V by 6 bases; bases with no gene match: 5. The CDR3 is CASRDRVCGYTF. DNA of the CDR3: TGTGCCAGCAGAGACAGGGTATGTGGCTACACCTTC.

The chain uses TRBV19 and TRBJ2-7; 10 nucleotides align to TRBD2. CDR1 LNHDA and CDR2 SQIVND come from the germline V gene (reference sequence). V lost 6 bases to trimming and J lost 2 bases; unmatched junction nucleotides: 7. The CDR3 extends over 15 amino acids. The CDR3 spells CASRPGLARTYEQYF. The CDR3 nucleotides read TGTGCCAGTAGGCCGGGACTAGCGAGAACCTACGAGCAGTACTTC. The whole variable domain, filled in from reference TRBV19 and TRBJ2-7, reads DGGITQSPKYLFRKEGQNVTLSCEQNLNHDAMYWYRQDPGQGLRLIYYSQIVNDFQKGDIAEGYSVSREKKESFPLTVTSAQKNPTAFYLCASRPGLARTYEQYFGPGTRLTVT.

Comments on this clonotype: Since no conserved phenylalanine or tryptophan closes the CDR3, a read error is the likely cause. The DNA is omitted, as the CDR3 cannot be located on it reliably, and the CDR3 follows TCRdb's listing. Here the CDR3 reads CSVEGVGNT. The chain is built from TRBV29-1 and TRBJ2-5. Germline V gives CDR1 SQVTM, CDR2 ANQGSEA. The CDR3 is made up of 9 amino acids, end residues included.

This sequence joins TRBV12-3 or TRBV12-4 and TRBJ1-2; 10 nucleotides agree with TRBD1. Trimming removed 4 bases from V and 0 bases from J; junction bases left unmatched: 5. The CDR3 totals 16 residues. CDR3 residues: CASSSTGGLTNYGYTF. In DNA form, the CDR3 reads TGTGCCAGCAGTTCGACAGGGGGCCTTACTAACTATGGCTACACCTTC.

With respect to this clonotype: An end of the junction does not agree with germline; a read error may underlie this. The chain recombines TRBV5-4 with TRBJ1-4, with no clear D. The CDR3 consists of 15 residues. Germline CDR1 SGHNT, CDR2 YYREEE (reference sequence). CDR3 nucleotide sequence: TGCGCCAGCAGCTTAATGCCGTCAACTAATGAAAAACTGTTTTTT. Translating it yields CASSLMPSTNEKLFF. Full variable domain (remainder filled in from reference TRBV5-4 and TRBJ1-4): ETGVTQSPTHLIKTRGQQVTLRCSSQSGHNTVSWYQQALGQGPQFIFQYYREEENGRGNFPPRFSGLQFPNYSSELNVNALELDDSALYLCASSLMPSTNEKLFFGSGTQLSVL.

This clonotype showed up many times. The J gene is TRBJ1-2, the V gene TRBV10-3; D gene unclear. Deletions cut 6 bases from V and 4 bases from J, with 15 bases between. Per the germline V gene, CDR1 is ENHRY and CDR2 is SYGVKD. CDR3 length: 14 residues. The CDR3 DNA reads as TGTGCCATCAGCGCTTCACGGTCCTTCTATGGCTACACCTTC. As protein: CAISASRSFYGYTF.

Regarding this clonotype: Being one base from a much bigger clone, this may be a read error. The V and J genes are TRBV2 and TRBJ2-5; 7 bases match TRBD2. CDR1 SNHLY and CDR2 FYNNEI come from the germline V gene. CDR3 length: 14 residues. The CDR3 reads CASNPASGKETRYF. The CDR3 DNA reads as TGTGCCAGCAATCCGGCTAGCGGTAAAGAGACCCGGTACTTC.

Turning to this clonotype: A much larger clone differs from this one at a single base, so this may be a read error. The conserved phenylalanine or tryptophan is not found at the CDR3 terminus, so this likely reflects a read error. The V gene is TRBV19, the J gene TRBJ1-5; no clear D gene. The V gene lost 5 bases and the J gene lost 0 bases, with 8 bases spanning the gap. CDR3 length equals 14 residues. CDR1 and CDR2 from the germline V gene are LNHDA and SQIVND (reference sequence). The CDR3 DNA reads as TGTGCCAGTAGTTCAGCCGGTAGCAATCAGCCCCAGCATCTT. It is translated as CASSSAGSNQPQHL.

This clonotype was seen a handful of times. The CDR3 protein is CASSARGRPNTEAFF. The DNA for the CDR3 is TGTGCCAGCAGTGCTAGGGGCCGACCGAACACTGAAGCTTTCTTT. V is TRBV2 and J is TRBJ1-1, with a possible D match to TRBD1 (5 bases). The V end was cut by 4 bases, the J end by 1 base, with 13 bases between. The CDR3 has 15 residues. The germline V gene encodes CDR1 SNHLY and CDR2 FYNNEI.

The chain couples TRBV9 to TRBJ2-7, with a weak D call TRBD1 (6 bases). CDR1 and CDR2 from the germline V gene are SGDLS and YYNGEE. The CDR3 is 15 residues long. V was shortened by 4 bases and J by 0 bases, with 14 bases between the two germline ends. The DNA of the CDR3 is TGTGCCAGCAGCCCCAGGGGAGACAGCTCCTACGAGCAGTACTTC. Protein product: CASSPRGDSSYEQYF.

This chain uses TRBV12-3 or TRBV12-4 with TRBJ2-5; D possibly matches TRBD1 or TRBD2 (6 bases each). The CDR3 runs to 15 residues. V dropped 6 bases and J dropped 4 bases, with 18 bases sitting between them. CDR3 protein: CASRPSGGEGETQYF. Here the CDR3 DNA reads TGTGCCAGCAGGCCCTCCGGGGGCGAAGGAGAGACCCAGTACTTC.

Worth noting for this clonotype: Since a much larger clone is just one base distant, this may be a read error. The DNA is omitted, as the CDR3 cannot be located on it reliably, and the CDR3 follows TCRdb's listing. This chain joins TRBV10-3 and TRBJ1-2; the D call TRBD1 from the table was never checked on the DNA. The CDR3 is made up of 13 amino acids, end residues included. CDR1 and CDR2 (germline): ENHRY, SYGVKD. The CDR3 spells CASSWDSYYGCTF.

As to this clonotype: Just one base apart from a much larger clone, this may be a read error. This chain connects TRBV19 to TRBJ1-5, with a possible D match to TRBD1 (5 bases). CDR3 length equals 14 residues. V dropped 3 bases and J dropped 1 base, with 7 bases sitting between them. Germline assignment: CDR1 LNHDA and CDR2 SQIVND (reference sequence). In nucleotides, the CDR3 is TGTGCCAGTAGTATGGCAGGGAGCAATCAGCCCCAGCATTTT. Amino acids: CASSMAGSNQPQHF.

The chain carries TRBV2 and TRBJ1-1; unclear D gene. In germline, CDR1 is SNHLY, CDR2 FYNNEI. This CDR3 is 13 amino acids long. The V end was cut by 8 bases, the J end by 1 base, with 11 bases between. The CDR3 bases are TGTGCCAGCGGAACCGACGGGAACACTGAAGCTTTCTTT. It is translated as CASGTDGNTEAFF. Filled out from reference TRBV2 and TRBJ1-1, the complete variable domain reads EPEVTQTPSHQVTQMGQEVILRCVPISNHLYFYWYRQILGQKVEFLVSFYNNEISEKSEIFDDQFSVERPDGSNFTLKIRSTKLEDSAMYFCASGTDGNTEAFFGQGTRLTVV.